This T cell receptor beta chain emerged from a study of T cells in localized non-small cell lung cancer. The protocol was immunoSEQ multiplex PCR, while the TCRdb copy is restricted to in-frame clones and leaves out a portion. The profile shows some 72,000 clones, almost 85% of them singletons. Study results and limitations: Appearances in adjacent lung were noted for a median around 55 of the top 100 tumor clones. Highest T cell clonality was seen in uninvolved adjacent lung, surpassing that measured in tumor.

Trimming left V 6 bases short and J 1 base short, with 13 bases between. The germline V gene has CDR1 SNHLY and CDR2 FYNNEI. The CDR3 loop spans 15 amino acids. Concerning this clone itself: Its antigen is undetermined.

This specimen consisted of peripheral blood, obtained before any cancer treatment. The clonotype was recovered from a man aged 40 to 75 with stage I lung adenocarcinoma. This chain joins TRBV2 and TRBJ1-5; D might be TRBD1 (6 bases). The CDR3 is CASSPRGLSNQPQHF. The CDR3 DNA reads TGTGCCAGCAGCCCCAGGGGCTTGAGCAATCAGCCCCAGCATTTT. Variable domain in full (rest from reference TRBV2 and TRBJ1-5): EPEVTQTPSHQVTQMGQEVILRCVPISNHLYFYWYRQILGQKVEFLVSFYNNEISEKSEIFDDQFSVERPDGSNFTLKIRSTKLEDSAMYFCASSPRGLSNQPQHFGDGTRLSIL.